The rows below give T cell receptor beta chains drawn from one sample of a study of blood T cell repertoires in COVID-19. Some clones are missing from TCRdb's copy, which holds only in-frame ones; the method was immunoSEQ multiplex PCR. The data hold some 140,000 clones, with around 80% observed a single time. Sequencing was performed on peripheral blood. These TCRs come from an elderly man with acute or convalescent COVID-19. The CDR3 runs from the conserved cysteine through the conserved F or W. D genes are given only for firm matches. Clone sizes are given selectively: once, few, many, or a class where the clone is expanded.

clone size	V gene	J gene	D gene	CDR3 DNA	CDR3 protein
.	TRBV29-1	TRBJ2-2	TRBD1	TGCAGCGTTGATATACAGGGGACCGGGGAGCTGTTTTTT	CSVDIQGTGELFF
.	TRBV6-5	TRBJ2-1	TRBD1	TGTGCCAGCAGGCAGGGACAGTACAATGAGCAGTTCTTC	CASRQGQYNEQFF
.	TRBV28	TRBJ2-3	TRBD2	TGTGCCAGCAGAGCGGGGGGGCAAACAGATACGCAGTATTTT	CASRAGGQTDTQYF
once	TRBV19	TRBJ1-3	TRBD1	TGTGCCAGTAGTATTCAGGGGGCATCTGGAAACACCATATATTTT	CASSIQGASGNTIYF
.	TRBV11-2	TRBJ2-7	TRBD2	TGTGCCAGCAGCTCCTTTAGCGGGGCGGCTTACGAGCAGTACTTC	CASSSFSGAAYEQYF
.	TRBV6-2/TRBV6-3	TRBJ2-7	TRBD1	TGTGCCAGCAGTTATGGGACAGGGGGCGCGGGGGAGCAGTACTTC	CASSYGTGGAGEQYF
.	TRBV7-9	TRBJ2-7	TRBD1	TGTGCCAGCAGCTTAGCTGGACAGGGGCCCTACGAGCAGTACTTC	CASSLAGQGPYEQYF
.	TRBV12-3/TRBV12-4	TRBJ1-2	.	TGTGCCAGCAGTTTGCACAGGAACTATGGCTACACCTTC	CASSLHRNYGYTF
.	TRBV4-1	TRBJ2-5	.	TGCGCCAGCAGCCCACCGGACAGTTCCTTGGAGACCCAGTACTTC	CASSPPDSSLETQYF
.	TRBV5-1	TRBJ2-3	TRBD1	TGCGCCAGCAGCTCCGGACAGGGCACAGATACGCAGTATTTT	CASSSGQGTDTQYF
few	TRBV28	TRBJ1-1	.	TGTGCCAGCAGTTTATTGGGCGACACTGAAGCTTTCTTT	CASSLLGDTEAFF
.	TRBV7-8	TRBJ2-7	TRBD2	TGTGCCAGCAGCTTAGGGGGGACTAGCCCGCGCGAGCAGTACTTC	CASSLGGTSPREQYF
.	TRBV27	TRBJ1-6	.	TGTGCCAGCAGTTTCCGACAGATTAATTCACCCCTCCACTTT	CASSFRQINSPLHF
medium-sized	TRBV6-6	TRBJ2-3	.	TGTGCCAGCAGTGCCAGTATGGCCCAGTCAGATACGCAGTATTTT	CASSASMAQSDTQYF
.	TRBV5-4	TRBJ2-7	.	TGTGCCAGCAGCTTCCAGGGAACGTCCGAGCAGTACTTC	CASSFQGTSEQYF
.	TRBV7-9	TRBJ2-1	.	TGTGCCAGCACCCCACAGGGCAGGGAGTCCTACAATGAGCAGTTCTTC	CASTPQGRESYNEQFF
.	TRBV5-4	TRBJ2-3	TRBD1	TGTGCCAGCAGTTTTGTTACCGGGACAGGGCGAAATACGCAGTATTTT	CASSFVTGTGRNTQYF
.	TRBV5-1	TRBJ1-2	.	TGCGCCAGCAGCTTGGTGCCGGTTTTTTACAGTAACTATGGCTACACCTTC	CASSLVPVFYSNYGYTF
.	TRBV7-8	TRBJ1-4	.	TGTGCCAGCAGCCCCACAGTGACCCATGAAAAACTGTTTTTT	CASSPTVTHEKLFF
.	TRBV5-6	TRBJ1-2	.	TGTGCCAGCAGCTTGGCTCTATCACAGGGCAGCGTTCCCACCTTC	CASSLALSQGSVPTF
.	TRBV5-6	TRBJ2-7	.	TGTGCCAGCAGCCCCGGGCGGGTCTACGAGCAGTACTTC	CASSPGRVYEQYF
once	TRBV5-1	TRBJ1-5	.	TGCGCCAGCAGCTTGGAAGGGAGGGGGTTGGAGCCCCAGCATTTT	CASSLEGRGLEPQHF
.	TRBV5-1	TRBJ1-4	TRBD1	TGCGCCAGCAGCCCTACAGGGGATGATGAAAAACTGTTTTTT	CASSPTGDDEKLFF
.	TRBV11-2	TRBJ1-2	.	TGTGCCAGCAGCTTAGTAAGAGGGTACGGCTACACCTTC	CASSLVRGYGYTF
.	TRBV27	TRBJ2-3	TRBD2	TGTGCCAGCAGTTCTCCTAGCGGGGGGGTCCCTAGCACAGATACGCAGTATTTT	CASSSPSGGVPSTDTQYF
.	TRBV18	TRBJ2-7	.	TGTGCCAGCTCACCACGCAGGGCGACCTACGAGCAGTACTTC	CASSPRRATYEQYF
.	TRBV12-3/TRBV12-4	TRBJ1-5	.	TGTGCCAGCACCTATAGCAATCAGCCCCAGCATTTT	CASTYSNQPQHF
.	TRBV29-1	TRBJ2-7	TRBD2	TGCAGCGTCCTTACTGGCGGGGGGGCCTACGAGCAGTACTTC	CSVLTGGGAYEQYF
.	TRBV5-1	TRBJ1-5	.	TGCGCCAGCAGCTTGGGCGGGGGGGAAAATCAGCCCCAGCATTTT	CASSLGGGENQPQHF
.	TRBV5-1	TRBJ2-1	.	TGCGCCAGCATGGGAGGCAATGAGCAGTTCTTC	CASMGGNEQFF
.	TRBV7-2	TRBJ1-5	.	TGTGCCAGCAGCTTCCAACCGGGGGGAGGTCAGCCCCAGCATTTT	CASSFQPGGGQPQHF
.	TRBV4-1	TRBJ2-7	.	TGCGCCAGCAGCCAAGTAGGGGATCTTTATTACGAGCAGTACTTC	CASSQVGDLYYEQYF
once	TRBV19	TRBJ2-1	TRBD1	TGTGCCAGTAGTATAGATCCTCCGGGACAGGGTTCCAATGAGCAGTTCTTC	CASSIDPPGQGSNEQFF
.	TRBV7-2	TRBJ2-7	.	TGTGCCAGCAGCTTAACAGGGCCTTATGACGAGCAGTACTTC	CASSLTGPYDEQYF
.	TRBV7-8	TRBJ2-5	.	TGTGCCAGCAGCGTACTAGTATCTCAAGAGACCCAGTACTTC	CASSVLVSQETQYF
.	TRBV28	TRBJ2-7	TRBD1	TGTGCCAGCAGGGGGTATCGGGACAGGTCTCGGCAGTACTTC	CASRGYRDRSRQYF
.	TRBV5-1	TRBJ2-7	TRBD1	TGCGCCAGCAGCGGACGGACAGGGCTCGACGAGCAGTACTTC	CASSGRTGLDEQYF
.	TRBV11-3	TRBJ2-2	TRBD1	TGTGCCAGCAGCTCAGGACAGGGTGGCGACGGGGAGCTGTTTTTT	CASSSGQGGDGELFF
.	TRBV18	TRBJ2-2	TRBD1	TGTGCCAGCTTACCGGGACAGCATAACACCGGGGAGCTGTTTTTT	CASLPGQHNTGELFF
.	TRBV19	TRBJ2-5	TRBD2	TGTGCCAGTAGTACCGGGGGGGAGGGGGAGACCCAGTACTTC	CASSTGGEGETQYF